This TCR beta chain was sequenced for a study of blood T cell repertoires in COVID-19. Study details: Sites across the United States, Italy and Spain contributed samples from acute and convalescent COVID-19.

Germline values: CDR1 MDHEN, CDR2 SYDVKM. This CDR3 is built from 16 residues. Trimming left V 6 bases short and J 0 bases short, with 18 bases between. The assay was immunoSEQ multiplex PCR, and TCRdb's table has in-frame clones only and misses some. The sample lists under 200,000 clones, approximately 87% seen once, with under 4.5% in the top ten. The chain carries TRBV28 and TRBJ2-7; TRBD2 might be the D (7 bases). This TCR derives from a woman in her 70s with acute or convalescent COVID-19. The sequencing sample was made of peripheral blood. The CDR3 reads CASRGGGGSTSYEQYF. DNA for the CDR3: TGTGCCAGCAGGGGGGGCGGCGGGAGCACCTCCTACGAGCAGTACTTC. Looking up the rest from reference TRBV28 and TRBJ2-7 gives the full variable domain: DVKVTQSSRYLVKRTGEKVFLECVQDMDHENMFWYRQDPGLGLRLIYFSYDVKMKEKGDIPEGYSVSREKKERFSLILESASTNQTSMYLCASRGGGGSTSYEQYFGPGTRLTVT.